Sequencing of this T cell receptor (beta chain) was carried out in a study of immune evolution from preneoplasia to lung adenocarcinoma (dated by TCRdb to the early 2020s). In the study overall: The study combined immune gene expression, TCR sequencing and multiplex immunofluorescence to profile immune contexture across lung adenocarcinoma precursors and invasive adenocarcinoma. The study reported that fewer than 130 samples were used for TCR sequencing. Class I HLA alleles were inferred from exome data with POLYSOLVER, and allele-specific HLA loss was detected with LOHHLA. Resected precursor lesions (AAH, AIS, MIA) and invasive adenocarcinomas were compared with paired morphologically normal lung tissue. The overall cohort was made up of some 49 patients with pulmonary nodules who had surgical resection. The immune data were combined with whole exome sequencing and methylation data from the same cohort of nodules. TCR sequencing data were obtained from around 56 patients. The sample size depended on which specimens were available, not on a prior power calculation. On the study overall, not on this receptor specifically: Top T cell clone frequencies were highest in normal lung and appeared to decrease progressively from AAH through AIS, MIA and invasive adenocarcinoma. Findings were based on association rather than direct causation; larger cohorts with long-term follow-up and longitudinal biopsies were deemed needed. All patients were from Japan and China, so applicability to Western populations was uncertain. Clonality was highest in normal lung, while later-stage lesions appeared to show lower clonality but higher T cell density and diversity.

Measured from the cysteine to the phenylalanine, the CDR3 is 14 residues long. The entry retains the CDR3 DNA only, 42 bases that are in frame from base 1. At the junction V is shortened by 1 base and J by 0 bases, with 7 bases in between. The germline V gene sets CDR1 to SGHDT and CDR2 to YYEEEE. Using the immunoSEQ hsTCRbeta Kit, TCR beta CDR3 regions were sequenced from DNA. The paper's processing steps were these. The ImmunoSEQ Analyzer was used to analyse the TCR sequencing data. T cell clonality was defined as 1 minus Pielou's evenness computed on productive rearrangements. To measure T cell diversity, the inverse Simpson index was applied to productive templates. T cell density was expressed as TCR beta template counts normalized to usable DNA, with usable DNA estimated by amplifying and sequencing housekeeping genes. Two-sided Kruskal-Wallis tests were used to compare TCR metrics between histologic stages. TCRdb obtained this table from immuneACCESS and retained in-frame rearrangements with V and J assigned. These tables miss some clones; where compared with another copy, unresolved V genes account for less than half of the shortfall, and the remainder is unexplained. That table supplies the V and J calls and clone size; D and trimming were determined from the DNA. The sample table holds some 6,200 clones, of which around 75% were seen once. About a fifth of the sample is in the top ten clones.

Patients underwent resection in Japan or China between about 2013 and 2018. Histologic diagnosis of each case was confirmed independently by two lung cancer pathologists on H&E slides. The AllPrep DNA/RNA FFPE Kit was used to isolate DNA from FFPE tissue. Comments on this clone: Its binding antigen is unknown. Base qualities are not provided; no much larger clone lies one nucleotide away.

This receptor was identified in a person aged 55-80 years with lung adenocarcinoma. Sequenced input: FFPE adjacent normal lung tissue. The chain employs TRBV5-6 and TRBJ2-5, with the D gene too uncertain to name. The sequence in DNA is TGTGCCAGCAGCTTGCTACAGTACCAAGAGACCCAGTACTTC. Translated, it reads CASSLLQYQETQYF.